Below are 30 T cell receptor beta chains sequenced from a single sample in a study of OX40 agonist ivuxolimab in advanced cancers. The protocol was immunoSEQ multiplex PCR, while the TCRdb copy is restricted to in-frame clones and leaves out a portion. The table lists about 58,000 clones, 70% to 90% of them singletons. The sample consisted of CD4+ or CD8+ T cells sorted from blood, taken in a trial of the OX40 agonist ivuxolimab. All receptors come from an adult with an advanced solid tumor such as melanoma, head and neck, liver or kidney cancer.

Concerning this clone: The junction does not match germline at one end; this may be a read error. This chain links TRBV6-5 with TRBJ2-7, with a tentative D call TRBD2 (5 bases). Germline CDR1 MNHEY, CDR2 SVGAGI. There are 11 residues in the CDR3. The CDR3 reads CASSNRDKWHF. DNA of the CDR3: TGTGCCAGCAGCAACCGGGATAAGTGGCACTTC.

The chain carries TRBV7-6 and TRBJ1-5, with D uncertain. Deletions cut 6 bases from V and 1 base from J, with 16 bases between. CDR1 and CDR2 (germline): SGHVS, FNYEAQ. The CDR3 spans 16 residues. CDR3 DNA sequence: TGTGCCAGCAGTCCTTCGGGCGGACCCAGCAATCAGCCCCAGCATTTT. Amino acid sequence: CASSPSGGPSNQPQHF.

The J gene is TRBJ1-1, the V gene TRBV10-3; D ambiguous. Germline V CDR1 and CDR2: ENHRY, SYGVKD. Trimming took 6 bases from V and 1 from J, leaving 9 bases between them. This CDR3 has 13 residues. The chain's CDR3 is CAIRDGSNTEAFF. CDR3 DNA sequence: TGTGCCATCAGGGACGGATCGAACACTGAAGCTTTCTTT.

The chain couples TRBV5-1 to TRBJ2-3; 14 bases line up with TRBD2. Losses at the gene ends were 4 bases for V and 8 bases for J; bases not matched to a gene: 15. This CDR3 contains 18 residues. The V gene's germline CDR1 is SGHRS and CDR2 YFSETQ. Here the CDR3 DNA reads TGCGCCAGCAGCCTAGAGGGACTAGCGGGGGCCGCGGTAGGTACGCAGTATTTT. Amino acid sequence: CASSLEGLAGAAVGTQYF.

The CDR3 is CASSVDRRYEQYF. The CDR3 bases are TGTGCCAGCTCAGTGGACAGACGTTACGAGCAGTACTTC. The chain uses TRBV18 and TRBJ2-5; TRBD1 is a possible D gene (6 bases). Gene TRBJ2-7 matches the end of the DNA better, so the J call may be wrong. The CDR3 runs 13 residues. CDR1 is KGHSH and CDR2 is LQKENI in the germline V gene.

CDR3: CASSREVAASGGGEQYF. The CDR3, as DNA: TGTGCCAGCTCACGGGAGGTGGCGGCCAGTGGAGGCGGCGAGCAGTACTTC. The gene calls are TRBV18 and TRBJ2-7; tentative D call: TRBD2 (6 bases). With 4 bases removed from V and 6 bases from J, the gap between germline ends came to 25 bases. CDR1 and CDR2 (germline): KGHSH, LQKENI. This CDR3 contains 17 residues. Together with reference TRBV18 and TRBJ2-7, the CDR3 gives the full variable domain: NAGVMQNPRHLVRRRGQEARLRCSPMKGHSHVYWYRQLPEEGLKFMVYLQKENIIDESGMPKERFSAEFPKEGPSILRIQQVVRGDSAAYFCASSREVAASGGGEQYFGPGTRLTVT.

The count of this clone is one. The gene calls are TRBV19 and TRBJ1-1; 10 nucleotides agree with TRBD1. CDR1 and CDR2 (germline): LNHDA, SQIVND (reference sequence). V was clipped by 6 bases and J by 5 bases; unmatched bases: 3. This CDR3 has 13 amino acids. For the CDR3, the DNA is TGTGCCAGTAGAACGGACAGGGGGACTGAAGCTTTCTTT. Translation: CASRTDRGTEAFF.

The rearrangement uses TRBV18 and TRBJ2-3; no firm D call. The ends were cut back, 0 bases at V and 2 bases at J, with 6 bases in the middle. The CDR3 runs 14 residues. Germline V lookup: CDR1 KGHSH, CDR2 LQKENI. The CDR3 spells CASSPPSPTDTQYF. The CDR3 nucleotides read TGTGCCAGCTCACCACCCTCCCCCACAGATACGCAGTATTTT.

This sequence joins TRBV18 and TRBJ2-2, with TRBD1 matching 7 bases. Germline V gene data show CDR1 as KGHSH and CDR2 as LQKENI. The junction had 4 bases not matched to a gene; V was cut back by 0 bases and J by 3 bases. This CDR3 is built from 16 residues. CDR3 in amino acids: CASSPPRGPDTGELFF. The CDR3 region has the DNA TGTGCCAGCTCACCACCGAGGGGGCCGGACACCGGGGAGCTGTTTTTT.

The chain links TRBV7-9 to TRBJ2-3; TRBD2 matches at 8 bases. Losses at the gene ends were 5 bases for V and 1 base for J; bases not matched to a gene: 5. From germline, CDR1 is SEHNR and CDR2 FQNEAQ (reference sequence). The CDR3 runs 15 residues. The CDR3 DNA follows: TGTGCCAGCAGCCTCCAAGCGGGGGGCACAGATACGCAGTATTTT. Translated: CASSLQAGGTDTQYF.

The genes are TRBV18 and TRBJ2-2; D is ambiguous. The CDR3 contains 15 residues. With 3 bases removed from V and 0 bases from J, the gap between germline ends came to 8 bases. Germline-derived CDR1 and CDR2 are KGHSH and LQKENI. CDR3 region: CASSPLAANTGELFF. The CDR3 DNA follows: TGTGCCAGCTCACCCCTGGCCGCGAACACCGGGGAGCTGTTTTTT.

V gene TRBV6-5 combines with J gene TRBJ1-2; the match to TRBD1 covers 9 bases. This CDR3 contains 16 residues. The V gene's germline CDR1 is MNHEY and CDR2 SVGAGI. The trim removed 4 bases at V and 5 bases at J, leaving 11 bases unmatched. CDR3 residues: CASSSKTGGQMYGYTF. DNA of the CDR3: TGTGCCAGCAGTTCTAAGACAGGGGGGCAGATGTATGGCTACACCTTC.

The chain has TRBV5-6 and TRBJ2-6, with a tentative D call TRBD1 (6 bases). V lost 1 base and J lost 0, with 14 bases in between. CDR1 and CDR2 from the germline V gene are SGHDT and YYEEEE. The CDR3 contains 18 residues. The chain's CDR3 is CASSLLGAAPSGANVLTF. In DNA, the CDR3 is TGTGCCAGCAGCTTGCTGGGGGCAGCTCCCTCTGGGGCCAACGTCCTGACTTTC.

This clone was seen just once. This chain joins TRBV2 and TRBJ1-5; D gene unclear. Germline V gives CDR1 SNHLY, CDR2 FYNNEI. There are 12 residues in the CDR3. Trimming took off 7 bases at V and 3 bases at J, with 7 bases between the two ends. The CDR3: CASTGDNQPQHF. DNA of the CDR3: TGTGCCAGCACTGGGGACAATCAGCCCCAGCATTTT.

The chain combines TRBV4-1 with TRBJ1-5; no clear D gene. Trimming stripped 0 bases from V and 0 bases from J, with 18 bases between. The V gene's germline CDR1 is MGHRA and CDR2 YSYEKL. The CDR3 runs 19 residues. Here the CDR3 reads CASSQDLRGRSNSNQPQHF. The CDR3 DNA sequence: TGCGCCAGCAGCCAAGATCTACGTGGCAGATCAAATAGCAATCAGCCCCAGCATTTT.

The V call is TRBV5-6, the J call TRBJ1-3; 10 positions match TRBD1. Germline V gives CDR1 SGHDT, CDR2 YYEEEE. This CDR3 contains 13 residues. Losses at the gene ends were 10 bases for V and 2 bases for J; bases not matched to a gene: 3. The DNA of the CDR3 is TGTGCCGCAGGGACAGGGGCTGGAAACACCATATATTTT. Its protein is CAAGTGAGNTIYF.

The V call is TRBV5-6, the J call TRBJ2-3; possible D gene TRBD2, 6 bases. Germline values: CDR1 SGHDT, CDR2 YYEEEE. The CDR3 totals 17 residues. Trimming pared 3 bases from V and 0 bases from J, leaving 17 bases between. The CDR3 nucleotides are TGTGCCAGCAGCTCCGGCCTGGACTATGATAGCACAGATACGCAGTATTTT. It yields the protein CASSSGLDYDSTDTQYF.

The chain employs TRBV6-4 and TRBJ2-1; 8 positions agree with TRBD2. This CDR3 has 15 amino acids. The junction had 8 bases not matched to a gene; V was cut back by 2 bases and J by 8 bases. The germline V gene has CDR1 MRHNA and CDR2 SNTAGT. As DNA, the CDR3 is TGTGCCAGCAGTGACCTAAGCGGGGGAGGGGATGAGCAGTTCTTC. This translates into CASSDLSGGGDEQFF.

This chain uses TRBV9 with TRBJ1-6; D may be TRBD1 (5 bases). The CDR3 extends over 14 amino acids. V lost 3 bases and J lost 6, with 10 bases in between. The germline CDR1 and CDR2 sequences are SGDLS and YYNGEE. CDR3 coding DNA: TGTGCCAGCAGCGCGGGACGGAGTAATTCACCCCTCCACTTT. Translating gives CASSAGRSNSPLHF.

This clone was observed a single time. The chain's CDR3 is CASSREGIRNEKLFF. DNA for the CDR3: TGTGCCAGCAGTCGGGAGGGGATACGAAATGAAAAACTGTTTTTT. This sequence joins TRBV6-1 and TRBJ1-4, with D perhaps matching TRBD1 (5 bases). CDR3 length: 15 amino acids. Germline CDR1 and CDR2: MNHNS and SASEGT. V was trimmed by 5 bases and J by 5 bases, leaving 15 bases between them.

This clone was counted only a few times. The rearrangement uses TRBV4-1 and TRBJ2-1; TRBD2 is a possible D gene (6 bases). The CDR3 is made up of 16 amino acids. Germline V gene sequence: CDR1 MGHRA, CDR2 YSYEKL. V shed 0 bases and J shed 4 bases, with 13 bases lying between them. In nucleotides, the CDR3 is TGCGCCAGCAGCCAAGATCCCGGACTACTATACAATGAGCAGTTCTTC. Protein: CASSQDPGLLYNEQFF.

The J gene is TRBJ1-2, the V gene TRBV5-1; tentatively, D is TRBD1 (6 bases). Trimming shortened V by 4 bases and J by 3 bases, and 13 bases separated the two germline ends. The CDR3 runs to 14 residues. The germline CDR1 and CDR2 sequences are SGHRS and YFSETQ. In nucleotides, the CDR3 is TGCGCCAGCAGCCCGCAGGACAGCCACTATGGCTACACCTTC. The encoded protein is CASSPQDSHYGYTF.

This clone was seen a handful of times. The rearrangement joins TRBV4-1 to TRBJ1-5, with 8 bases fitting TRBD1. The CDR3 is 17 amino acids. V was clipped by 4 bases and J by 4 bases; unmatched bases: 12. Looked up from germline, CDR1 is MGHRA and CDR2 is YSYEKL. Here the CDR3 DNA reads TGCGCCAGCAGCCTCGGACAGGGTGGTTATCAGAATCAGCCCCAGCATTTT. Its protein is CASSLGQGGYQNQPQHF.

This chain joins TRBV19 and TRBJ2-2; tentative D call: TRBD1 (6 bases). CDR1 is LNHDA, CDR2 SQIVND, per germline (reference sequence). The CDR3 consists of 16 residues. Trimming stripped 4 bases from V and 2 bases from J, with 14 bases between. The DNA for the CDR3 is TGTGCCAGTAGTAGGTCCAGGACAGCAAACACCGGGGAGCTGTTTTTT. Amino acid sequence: CASSRSRTANTGELFF.

The CDR3 sequence is CASSGRARTDTQYF. Written as DNA, the CDR3 is TGTGCCAGCAGCGGGCGAGCTCGCACAGATACGCAGTATTTT. The genes are TRBV6-1 and TRBJ2-3; D ambiguous. This CDR3 is 14 amino acids long. The V end lost 6 bases, the J end lost 1 base, and 11 bases lay between the germline ends. Germline CDR1 is MNHNS and CDR2 is SASEGT.

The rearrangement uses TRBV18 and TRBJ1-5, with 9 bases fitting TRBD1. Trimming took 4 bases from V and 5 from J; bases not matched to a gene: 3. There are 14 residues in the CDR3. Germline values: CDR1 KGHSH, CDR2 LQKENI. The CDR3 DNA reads TGTGCCAGCTCACGGGGACAGGGCGATCAGCCCCAGCATTTT. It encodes CASSRGQGDQPQHF.

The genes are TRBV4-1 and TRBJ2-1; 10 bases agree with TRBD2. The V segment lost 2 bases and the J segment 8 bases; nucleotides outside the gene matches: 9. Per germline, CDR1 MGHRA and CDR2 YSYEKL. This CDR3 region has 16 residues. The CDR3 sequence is CASSQSPSGGGYEQFF. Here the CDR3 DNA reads TGCGCCAGCAGCCAATCCCCTAGCGGGGGAGGCTATGAGCAGTTCTTC.

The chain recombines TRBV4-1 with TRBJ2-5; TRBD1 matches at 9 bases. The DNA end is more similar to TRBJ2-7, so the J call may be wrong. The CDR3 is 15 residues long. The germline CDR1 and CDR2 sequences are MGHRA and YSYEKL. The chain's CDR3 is CASSRGTGSTYEQYF. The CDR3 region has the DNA TGCGCCAGCAGCCGAGGGACAGGGTCGACCTACGAGCAGTACTTC.

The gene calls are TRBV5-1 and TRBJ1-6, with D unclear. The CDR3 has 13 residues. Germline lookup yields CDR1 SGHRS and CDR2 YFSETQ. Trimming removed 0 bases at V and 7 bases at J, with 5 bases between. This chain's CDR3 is CASSLEPNSPLHF. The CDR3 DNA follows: TGCGCCAGCAGCTTGGAACCGAATTCACCCCTCCACTTT.

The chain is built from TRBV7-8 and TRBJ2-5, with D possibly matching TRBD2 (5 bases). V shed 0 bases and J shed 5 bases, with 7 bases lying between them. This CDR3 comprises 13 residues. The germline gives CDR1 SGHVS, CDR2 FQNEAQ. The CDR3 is CASSLASGETQYF. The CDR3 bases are TGTGCCAGCAGCTTAGCGTCGGGGGAGACCCAGTACTTC.